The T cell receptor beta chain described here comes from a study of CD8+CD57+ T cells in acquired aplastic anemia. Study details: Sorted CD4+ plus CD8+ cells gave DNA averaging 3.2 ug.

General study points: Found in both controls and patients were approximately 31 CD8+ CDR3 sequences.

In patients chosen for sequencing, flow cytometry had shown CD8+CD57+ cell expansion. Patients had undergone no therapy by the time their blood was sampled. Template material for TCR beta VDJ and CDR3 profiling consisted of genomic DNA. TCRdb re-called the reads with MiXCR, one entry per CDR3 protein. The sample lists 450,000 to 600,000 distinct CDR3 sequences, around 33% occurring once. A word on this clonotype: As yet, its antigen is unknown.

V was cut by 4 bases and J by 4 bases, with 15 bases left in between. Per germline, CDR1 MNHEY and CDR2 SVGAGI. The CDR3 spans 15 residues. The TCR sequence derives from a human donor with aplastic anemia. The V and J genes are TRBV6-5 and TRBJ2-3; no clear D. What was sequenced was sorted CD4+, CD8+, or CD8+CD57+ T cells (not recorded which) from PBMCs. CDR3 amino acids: CASSLRWTGPDTQYF. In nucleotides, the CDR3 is TGTGCCAGCAGTTTACGGTGGACCGGACCAGATACGCAGTATTTT.